Following are 25 T cell receptor beta chains from one sample sequenced in a study of brain T cells in children with intractable seizures. Some clones are missing from TCRdb's copy, which holds only in-frame ones; the method was immunoSEQ multiplex PCR. The data hold roughly 120,000 clones, with roughly 94% observed a single time. The specimen was peripheral blood, collected at surgery. The source of these receptors is a boy less than two years old with hemimegalencephaly and intractable seizures.

The gene calls are TRBV6-1 and TRBJ2-3; the match to TRBD1 covers 7 bases. CDR3 length equals 18 residues. Germline V gives CDR1 MNHNS, CDR2 SASEGT. The ends lost 3 bases at V and 2 bases at J; junction bases unmatched: 14. The CDR3 nucleotides read TGTGCCAGCAGTGAGGGGACAGATACGCCCGACACCACAGATACGCAGTATTTT. Amino acid sequence: CASSEGTDTPDTTDTQYF.

This chain uses TRBV5-1 with TRBJ2-7; 9 nucleotides match TRBD2. The V segment lost 0 bases and the J segment 2 bases; nucleotides outside the gene matches: 6. This CDR3 spans 16 amino acids. Germline V CDR1 and CDR2: SGHRS, YFSETQ. CDR3 residues: CASSLAGGGRAYEQYF. The CDR3 DNA follows: TGCGCCAGCAGCTTGGCCGGGGGCGGGAGGGCCTACGAGCAGTACTTC.

The V call is TRBV7-3, the J call TRBJ2-7; tentative D call: TRBD1 (5 bases). CDR1 is SGHTA, CDR2 FQGTGA, per germline. The V and J ends lost 3 bases and 6 bases respectively, with 15 bases between them. CDR3 size: 14 residues. The CDR3 coding sequence is TGTGCCAGCAGCTTCCTGGGGCCCGGCGGCGAGCAGTACTTC. Amino acids: CASSFLGPGGEQYF.

The chain joins TRBV30 to TRBJ1-6; no clear D gene. V was shortened by 4 bases and J by 0 bases, with 4 bases between the two germline ends. Germline V lookup: CDR1 GTSNPN, CDR2 SVGIG (reference sequence). The CDR3 is 13 amino acids. Here the CDR3 DNA reads TGTGCCTGGACGAGCTCCTATAATTCACCCCTCCACTTT. As protein: CAWTSSYNSPLHF.

This clone was seen only a few times. This rearrangement joins TRBV5-1 to TRBJ2-2, with D perhaps assigned TRBD1 or TRBD2 (5 bases each). The V gene's germline CDR1 is SGHRS and CDR2 YFSETQ. The CDR3 spans 15 residues. Trimming took 4 bases from V and 4 from J, leaving 14 bases between them. The CDR3 protein is CASSARTGTTGELFF. CDR3 nucleotide sequence: TGCGCCAGCAGCGCGCGCACCGGGACCACCGGGGAGCTGTTTTTT.

This sequence joins TRBV3-1 (or the pseudogene TRBV3-2) and TRBJ2-1; D tentatively reads TRBD1 or TRBD2 (6 bases each). Deletions cut 4 bases from V and 7 bases from J, with 20 bases between. The germline gives CDR1 LGHDT, CDR2 YNNKEL (reference sequence). The CDR3 spans 16 residues. CDR3 bases: TGTGCCAGCAGCCCGAGACTAGGGGGAAACCGGAATGAGCAGTTCTTC. Its protein is CASSPRLGGNRNEQFF.

V gene TRBV19 combines with J gene TRBJ2-7, with D perhaps matching TRBD1 (6 bases). Germline CDR1 and CDR2: LNHDA and SQIVND (reference sequence). The V end was cut by 5 bases, the J end by 1 base, with 15 bases between. This CDR3 has 15 residues. Here the CDR3 reads CASSPQGQGSYEQYF. CDR3 coding DNA: TGTGCCAGTAGTCCCCAGGGACAAGGGTCCTACGAGCAGTACTTC.

This chain connects TRBV5-1 to TRBJ1-4; D gene unclear. This CDR3 contains 15 residues. From germline, CDR1 is SGHRS and CDR2 YFSETQ. Trimming removed 0 bases from V and 0 bases from J, with 6 bases in between. CDR3 DNA: TGCGCCAGCAGCTTGGCCGGGACAACTAATGAAAAACTGTTTTTT. This codes for CASSLAGTTNEKLFF.

The rearrangement uses TRBV28 and TRBJ1-2, with a tentative D call TRBD1 (5 bases). The germline V gene encodes CDR1 MDHEN and CDR2 SYDVKM. The CDR3 is 13 amino acids. Trimming cost V 3 bases and J 5 bases, with 10 bases left between them. The DNA of the CDR3 is TGTGCCAGCAGTTTTGGGGCAGGGTATGGCTACACCTTC. This encodes CASSFGAGYGYTF.

This chain uses TRBV9 with TRBJ2-1; D not certain. Germline values: CDR1 SGDLS, CDR2 YYNGEE. The CDR3 length is 14 residues. V shed 2 bases and J shed 2 bases, with 8 bases lying between them. The CDR3, as DNA: TGTGCCAGCAGCGTCGGGCTGACCTACAATGAGCAGTTCTTC. It translates to CASSVGLTYNEQFF.

The chain joins TRBV7-8 to TRBJ1-2; D call uncertain. Germline V gene lookup returns CDR1 SGHVS and CDR2 FQNEAQ. Trimming took off 1 base at V and 4 bases at J, with 13 bases between the two ends. The CDR3 length is 15 residues. The CDR3 sequence: CASSLGDPFLYGYTF. DNA of the CDR3: TGTGCCAGCAGCTTAGGTGACCCCTTCCTCTATGGCTACACCTTC.

The chain employs TRBV11-3 and TRBJ2-7; 9 nucleotides agree with TRBD1. CDR3 length equals 15 residues. Per germline, CDR1 SGHNT and CDR2 YENEEA. J lost 3 bases, V lost 7 bases, and 10 bases had no gene match. CDR3 sequence (DNA): TGTGCCAGCAACCTACCGGGACAGGGTGTCTACGAGCAGTACTTC. It codes for CASNLPGQGVYEQYF.

The rearrangement joins TRBV27 to TRBJ2-7; either TRBD1 or TRBD2 may supply D (6 bases each). This CDR3 has 17 amino acids. Trimming removed 1 base from V and 4 bases from J, with 20 bases in between. CDR1 and CDR2 from the germline V gene are MNHEY and SMNVEV (reference sequence). This CDR3 is CASSLYLGGSERYEQYF. CDR3 bases: TGTGCCAGCAGTTTATACCTCGGGGGCTCTGAACGGTACGAGCAGTACTTC.

This chain joins TRBV27 and TRBJ1-2; 10 bases line up with TRBD1. Germline V lookup: CDR1 MNHEY, CDR2 SMNVEV (reference sequence). This CDR3 spans 16 amino acids. Trimming took 5 bases from V and 8 from J; bases not matched to a gene: 14. CDR3 coding DNA: TGTGCCAGCAGTCCCCGAACCCGGGACAGGGGAAGAGGCTACACCTTC. Translating it yields CASSPRTRDRGRGYTF.

V gene TRBV28 combines with J gene TRBJ1-2; D might be TRBD1 (6 bases). Germline V lookup: CDR1 MDHEN, CDR2 SYDVKM. Between the trimmed V and J ends, which lost 7 bases and 1 base, there was a span of 16 bases. There are 15 residues in the CDR3. CDR3: CASTRGGPNNYGYTF. DNA for the CDR3: TGTGCCAGCACGAGGGGGGGTCCCAATAACTATGGCTACACCTTC.

The rearrangement uses TRBV28 and TRBJ1-5; D possibly corresponds to TRBD1 (5 bases). The germline gives CDR1 MDHEN, CDR2 SYDVKM. The length of the CDR3 is 19 residues. Deletions cut 6 bases from V and 0 bases from J, with 24 bases between. The CDR3 protein is CASRRSPTGPRDSNQPQHF. CDR3 nucleotide sequence: TGTGCCAGCAGACGAAGCCCGACGGGGCCGAGGGATAGCAATCAGCCCCAGCATTTT.

The rearrangement joins TRBV5-5 to TRBJ2-3; 10 bases agree with TRBD2. V gave up 4 bases and J gave up 6 bases; unmatched junction bases: 11. Germline V lookup: CDR1 SGHKS, CDR2 YYEKEE (reference sequence). CDR3 length: 16 amino acids. The CDR3 sequence is CASSLTSGRPLDTQYF. DNA for the CDR3: TGTGCCAGCAGCCTGACTAGCGGGCGCCCACTGGATACGCAGTATTTT.

This sequence joins TRBV29-1 and TRBJ2-1; TRBD1 matches 10 bases. The ends lost 7 bases at V and 10 bases at J; junction bases unmatched: 4. Germline V gene sequence: CDR1 SQVTM, CDR2 ANQGSEA. This CDR3 is 11 amino acids long. CDR3 nucleotide sequence: TGCAGCGGGGACAGGGGCAGGGAGCAGTTCTTC. Its protein is CSGDRGREQFF.

The V gene is TRBV11-2, the J gene TRBJ2-7; TRBD2 matches at 8 bases. There are 18 residues in the CDR3. Germline V gives CDR1 SGHAT, CDR2 FQNNGV. Trimming removed 1 base from V and 2 bases from J; junction bases left unmatched: 13. CDR3 DNA: TGTGCCAGCAGCTTAGGCCCATCGGGGGCGGGAGGCCCCTACGAGCAGTACTTC. Translation gives CASSLGPSGAGGPYEQYF.

The chain combines TRBV2 with TRBJ1-1, with a possible D match to TRBD1 (5 bases). CDR3 size: 13 residues. Germline lookup yields CDR1 SNHLY and CDR2 FYNNEI. The V gene lost 8 bases and the J gene lost 4 bases, with 14 bases spanning the gap. The CDR3 is CASVGVDLTEAFF. The CDR3 DNA is TGTGCCAGCGTGGGGGTGGACCTCACTGAAGCTTTCTTT.

In this sample, this clone turned up once. This chain uses TRBV10-3 with TRBJ2-7, with TRBD2 matching 9 bases. Germline V gene data show CDR1 as ENHRY and CDR2 as SYGVKD. The V and J ends lost 6 bases and 0 bases, in that order; junction bases with no gene match: 15. This CDR3 has 18 amino acids. The CDR3 DNA sequence: TGTGCCATCAGCCCTCGGGTAGCGGGAGCGGGGATCTCCTACGAGCAGTACTTC. Translated: CAISPRVAGAGISYEQYF.

The chain is built from TRBV11-3 and TRBJ2-4, with 8 bases fitting TRBD1. The germline CDR1 and CDR2 sequences are SGHNT and YENEEA. With V trimmed by 4 bases and J by 7 bases, 6 bases remained unmatched. This CDR3 is built from 14 residues. The CDR3, as DNA: TGTGCCAGCAGCTCGGACAGGGTAAGCAACATTCAGTACTTC. Its protein is CASSSDRVSNIQYF.

V is TRBV4-2 and J is TRBJ2-3; 11 bases are shared with TRBD2. Germline V CDR1 and CDR2: LGHNA, YNFKEQ. Trimming removed 6 bases from V and 3 bases from J; junction bases left unmatched: 5. The CDR3 has 15 residues. This CDR3 is CASSPSGRLTDTQYF. CDR3 nucleotides: TGTGCCAGCAGTCCTAGCGGGAGGCTAACAGATACGCAGTATTTT.

The sample holds a few counts of this clone. The chain uses TRBV28 and TRBJ2-1, with 7 bases that match TRBD1. Germline CDR1 is MDHEN and CDR2 is SYDVKM. The CDR3 is 15 amino acids. V lost 7 bases to trimming and J lost 3 bases; unmatched junction nucleotides: 9. CDR3 amino acids: CASTPGGVDYNEQFF. As DNA, the CDR3 is TGTGCCAGCACCCCAGGGGGAGTGGACTACAATGAGCAGTTCTTC.

This clone was seen once. J is TRBJ2-7 and V is TRBV28; 11 bases match TRBD1. Germline CDR1 reads MDHEN; CDR2 reads SYDVKM. The CDR3 is 14 amino acids. V was clipped by 2 bases and J by 6 bases; unmatched bases: 3. Here the CDR3 DNA reads TGTGCCAGCAGTTTAGGGGGGACAGGGGGCGAGCAGTACTTC. This translates into CASSLGGTGGEQYF.